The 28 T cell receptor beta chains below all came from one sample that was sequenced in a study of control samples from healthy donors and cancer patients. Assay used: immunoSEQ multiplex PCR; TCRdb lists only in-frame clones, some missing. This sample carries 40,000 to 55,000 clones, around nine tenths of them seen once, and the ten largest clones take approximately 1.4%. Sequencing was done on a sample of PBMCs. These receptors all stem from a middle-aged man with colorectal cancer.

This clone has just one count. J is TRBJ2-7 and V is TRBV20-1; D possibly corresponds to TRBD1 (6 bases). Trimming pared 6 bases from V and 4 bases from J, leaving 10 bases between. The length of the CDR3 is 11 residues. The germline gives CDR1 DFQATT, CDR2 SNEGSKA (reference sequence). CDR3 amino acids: CSALDRYEQYF. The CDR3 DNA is TGCAGTGCCCTTGACAGGTACGAGCAGTACTTC.

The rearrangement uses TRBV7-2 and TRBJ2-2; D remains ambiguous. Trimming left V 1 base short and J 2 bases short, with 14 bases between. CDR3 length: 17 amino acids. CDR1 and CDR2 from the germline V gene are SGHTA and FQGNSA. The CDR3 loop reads CASSLDFTAKNTGELFF. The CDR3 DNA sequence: TGTGCCAGCAGCTTAGATTTTACGGCCAAAAACACCGGGGAGCTGTTTTTT.

CDR3 coding DNA: TGTGCCAGCAGCGCGGGGAGGGCTCATGGCTACACCTTC. It encodes CASSAGRAHGYTF. The genes are TRBV27 and TRBJ1-2; D ambiguous. V was trimmed by 6 bases and J by 6 bases, leaving 14 bases between them. CDR1 and CDR2 from the germline V gene are MNHEY and SMNVEV (reference sequence). The CDR3 consists of 13 residues.

The CDR3 region is CASSLALSGNTIYF. CDR3 DNA sequence: TGTGCCAGCAGCTTAGCGCTCTCTGGAAACACCATATATTTT. V and J are TRBV7-2 and TRBJ1-3, with D unclear. V lost 0 bases and J 0 bases, leaving 3 bases between the germline ends. Germline values: CDR1 SGHTA, CDR2 FQGNSA. This CDR3 contains 14 residues.

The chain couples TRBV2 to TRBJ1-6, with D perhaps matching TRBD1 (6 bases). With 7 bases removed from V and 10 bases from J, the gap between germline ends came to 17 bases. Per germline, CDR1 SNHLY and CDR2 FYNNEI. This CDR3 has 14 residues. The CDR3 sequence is CASTPTGFGSPLHF. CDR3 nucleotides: TGTGCCAGCACCCCGACAGGATTCGGGTCACCCCTCCACTTT.

The CDR3 sequence is CATSVGDYEQYF. The CDR3 DNA reads TGTGCCACCAGTGTAGGGGACTACGAGCAGTACTTC. This rearrangement joins TRBV24-1 to TRBJ2-7; the D gene is possibly TRBD1 (5 bases). Trimming cost V 5 bases and J 3 bases, with 7 bases left between them. This CDR3 has 12 residues. Germline V gene data show CDR1 as KGHDR and CDR2 as SFDVKD.

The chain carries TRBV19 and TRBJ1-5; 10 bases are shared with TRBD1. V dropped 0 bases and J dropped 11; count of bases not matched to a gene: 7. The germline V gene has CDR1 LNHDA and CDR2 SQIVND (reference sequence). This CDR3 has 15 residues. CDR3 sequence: CASSIEDRGVSAQHF. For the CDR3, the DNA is TGTGCCAGTAGTATAGAGGACAGGGGGGTATCGGCCCAGCATTTT.

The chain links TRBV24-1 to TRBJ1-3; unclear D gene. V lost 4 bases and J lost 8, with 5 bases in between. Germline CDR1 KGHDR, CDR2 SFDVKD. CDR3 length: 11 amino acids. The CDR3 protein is CATSDSYTIYF. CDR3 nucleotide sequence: TGTGCCACCAGTGACTCTTACACCATATATTTT.

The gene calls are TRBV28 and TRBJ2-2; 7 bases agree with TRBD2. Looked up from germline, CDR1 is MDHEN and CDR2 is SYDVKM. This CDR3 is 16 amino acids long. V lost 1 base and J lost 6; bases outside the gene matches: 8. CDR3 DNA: TGTGCCAGCAGTTTATTTCGCGGGAGTAGCCCCGGGGAGCTGTTTTTT. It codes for CASSLFRGSSPGELFF. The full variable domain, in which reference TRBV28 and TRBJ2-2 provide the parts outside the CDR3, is DVKVTQSSRYLVKRTGEKVFLECVQDMDHENMFWYRQDPGLGLRLIYFSYDVKMKEKGDIPEGYSVSREKKERFSLILESASTNQTSMYLCASSLFRGSSPGELFFGEGSRLTVL.

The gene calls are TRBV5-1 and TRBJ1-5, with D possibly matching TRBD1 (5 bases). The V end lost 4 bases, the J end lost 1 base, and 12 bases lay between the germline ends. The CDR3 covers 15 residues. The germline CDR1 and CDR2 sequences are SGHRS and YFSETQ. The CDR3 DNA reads TGCGCCAGCAGCCCTGACAGTCCCAGCAATCAGCCCCAGCATTTT. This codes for CASSPDSPSNQPQHF.

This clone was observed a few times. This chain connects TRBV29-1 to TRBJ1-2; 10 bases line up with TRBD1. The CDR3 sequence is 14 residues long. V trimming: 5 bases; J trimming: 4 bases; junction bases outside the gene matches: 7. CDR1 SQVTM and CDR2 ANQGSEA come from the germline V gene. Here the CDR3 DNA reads TGCAGCGTTAAGACAGGGGGCCTTCTCTATGGCTACACCTTC. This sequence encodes CSVKTGGLLYGYTF.

The DNA of the CDR3 is TGTGCCAGCAGCCGTAGAGCCGAGACCCAGTACTTC. This gives the protein CASSRRAETQYF. The chain has TRBV6-2 or TRBV6-3 and TRBJ2-5; D is ambiguous. Germline V CDR1 and CDR2: MNHEY, SVGEGT. The CDR3 totals 12 residues. The V and J ends lost 6 bases and 5 bases respectively, with 10 bases between them.

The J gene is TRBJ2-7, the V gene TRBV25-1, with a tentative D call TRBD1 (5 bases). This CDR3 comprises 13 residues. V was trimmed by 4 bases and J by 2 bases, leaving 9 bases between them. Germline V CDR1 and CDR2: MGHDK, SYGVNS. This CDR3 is CASSGTSTYEQYF. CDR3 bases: TGTGCCAGCAGTGGGACATCGACCTACGAGCAGTACTTC.

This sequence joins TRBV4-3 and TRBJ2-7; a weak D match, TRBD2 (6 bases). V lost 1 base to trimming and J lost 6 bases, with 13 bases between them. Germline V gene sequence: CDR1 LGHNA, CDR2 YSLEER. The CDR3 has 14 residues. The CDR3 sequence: CASSQGLVISEQYF. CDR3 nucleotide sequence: TGCGCCAGCAGCCAAGGACTAGTAATTTCCGAGCAGTACTTC.

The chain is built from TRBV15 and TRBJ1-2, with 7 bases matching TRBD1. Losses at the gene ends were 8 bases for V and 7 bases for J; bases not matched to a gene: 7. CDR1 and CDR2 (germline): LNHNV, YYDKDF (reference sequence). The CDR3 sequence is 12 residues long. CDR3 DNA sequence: TGTGCCACCTCTACAGGGGTCTCTGGCTACACCTTC. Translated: CATSTGVSGYTF. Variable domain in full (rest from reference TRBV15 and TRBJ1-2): DAMVIQNPRYQVTQFGKPVTLSCSQTLNHNVMYWYQQKSSQAPKLLFHYYDKDFNNEADTPDNFQSRRPNTSFCFLDIRSPGLGDTAMYLCATSTGVSGYTFGSGTRLTVV.

CDR3 in amino acids: CASSETEQGDEQYF. The CDR3 DNA reads as TGCGCCAGCAGTGAAACGGAGCAGGGGGACGAGCAGTACTTC. The V gene is TRBV10-1, the J gene TRBJ2-7, with TRBD1 identical over 7 bases. From germline, CDR1 is WNHNN and CDR2 SYGVQD (reference sequence). The CDR3 loop spans 14 amino acids. V dropped 3 bases and J dropped 5; count of bases not matched to a gene: 7.

The CDR3 bases are TGCGCCAGCAGTGGAGGTGGACAGGCATACACCGGGGAGCTGTTTTTT. Translated, it gives CASSGGGQAYTGELFF. The chain carries TRBV10-2 and TRBJ2-2; 7 positions agree with TRBD1. The CDR3 has 16 residues. Losses at the gene ends were 4 bases for V and 3 bases for J; bases not matched to a gene: 8. The germline V gene encodes CDR1 WSHSY and CDR2 SAAADI.

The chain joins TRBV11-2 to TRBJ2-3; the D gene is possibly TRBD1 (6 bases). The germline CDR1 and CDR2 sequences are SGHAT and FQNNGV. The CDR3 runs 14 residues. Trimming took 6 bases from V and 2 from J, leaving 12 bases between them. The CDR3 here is CASSKGVNTDTQYF. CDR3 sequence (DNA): TGTGCCAGCAGTAAGGGGGTTAACACAGATACGCAGTATTTT.

The CDR3 loop reads CASSTLAGVMETQYF. The CDR3 DNA reads TGTGCCAGCAGTACACTAGCGGGAGTTATGGAGACCCAGTACTTC. This rearrangement joins TRBV28 to TRBJ2-5, with 11 bases aligning to TRBD2. This CDR3 region has 15 residues. V was pared by 5 bases and J by 5 bases, with 7 bases of the junction left unmatched. Germline V CDR1 and CDR2: MDHEN, SYDVKM.

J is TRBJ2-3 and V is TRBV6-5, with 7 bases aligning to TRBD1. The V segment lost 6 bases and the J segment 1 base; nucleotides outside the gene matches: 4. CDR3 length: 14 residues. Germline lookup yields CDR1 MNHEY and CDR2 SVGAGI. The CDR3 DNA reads TGTGCCAGCAGGCGACAGGGTCGCACAGATACGCAGTATTTT. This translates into CASRRQGRTDTQYF.

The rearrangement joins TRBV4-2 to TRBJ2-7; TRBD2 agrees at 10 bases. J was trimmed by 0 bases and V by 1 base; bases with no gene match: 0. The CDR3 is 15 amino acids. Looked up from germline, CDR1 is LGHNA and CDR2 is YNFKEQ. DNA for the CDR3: TGTGCCAGCAGCCAAGGACTAGCGGGCTCCTACGAGCAGTACTTC. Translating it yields CASSQGLAGSYEQYF.

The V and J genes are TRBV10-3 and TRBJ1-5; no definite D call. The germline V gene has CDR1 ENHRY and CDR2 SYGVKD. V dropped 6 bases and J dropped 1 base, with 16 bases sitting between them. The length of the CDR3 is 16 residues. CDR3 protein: CAISRGEGYSNQPQHF. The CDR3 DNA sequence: TGTGCCATCAGCAGAGGTGAGGGTTACAGCAATCAGCCCCAGCATTTT.

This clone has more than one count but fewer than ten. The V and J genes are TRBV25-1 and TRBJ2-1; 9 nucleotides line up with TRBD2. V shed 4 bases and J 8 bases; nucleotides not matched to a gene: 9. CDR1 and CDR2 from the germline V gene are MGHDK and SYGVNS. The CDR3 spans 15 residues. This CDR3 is CASSGDSGRVYEQFF. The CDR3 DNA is TGTGCCAGCAGTGGAGATAGCGGGAGAGTTTATGAGCAGTTCTTC.

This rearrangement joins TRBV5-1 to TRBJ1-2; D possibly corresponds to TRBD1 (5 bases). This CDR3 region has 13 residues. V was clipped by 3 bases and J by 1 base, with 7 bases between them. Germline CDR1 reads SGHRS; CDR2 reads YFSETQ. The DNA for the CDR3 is TGCGCCAGCAGCTGGACACTTAACTATGGCTACACCTTC. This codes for CASSWTLNYGYTF.

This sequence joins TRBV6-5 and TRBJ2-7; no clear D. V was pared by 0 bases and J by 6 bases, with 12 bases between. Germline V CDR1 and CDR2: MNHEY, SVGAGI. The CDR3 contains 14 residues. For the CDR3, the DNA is TGTGCCAGCAGTTACTCGAGAGCGTATGGCGAGCAGTACTTC. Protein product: CASSYSRAYGEQYF.

The CDR3 DNA follows: TGTGCCAGCAGCTTAGCCGCAGGGGGTTTCTTTGAAGCTTTCTTT. This encodes CASSLAAGGFFEAFF. This chain links TRBV11-3 with TRBJ1-1, with 7 bases aligning to TRBD1. This CDR3 comprises 15 residues. V was clipped by 1 base and J by 7 bases; unmatched bases: 9. The germline gives CDR1 SGHNT, CDR2 YENEEA.

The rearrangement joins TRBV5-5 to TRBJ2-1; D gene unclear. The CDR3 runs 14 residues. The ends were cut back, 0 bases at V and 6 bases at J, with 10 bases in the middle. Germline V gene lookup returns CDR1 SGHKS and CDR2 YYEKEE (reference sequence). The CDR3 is CASSLAGQSNEQFF. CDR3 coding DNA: TGTGCCAGCAGCTTGGCCGGGCAGAGCAATGAGCAGTTCTTC.

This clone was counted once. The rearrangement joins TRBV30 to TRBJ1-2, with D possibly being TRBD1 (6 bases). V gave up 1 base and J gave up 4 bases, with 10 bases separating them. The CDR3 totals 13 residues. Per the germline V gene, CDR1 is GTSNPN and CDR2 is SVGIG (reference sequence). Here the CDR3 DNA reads TGTGCCTGGAGTGGGGGGCGACGCTATGGCTACACCTTC. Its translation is CAWSGGRRYGYTF. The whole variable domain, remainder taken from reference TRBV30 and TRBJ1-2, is SQTIHQWPATLVQPVGSPLSLECTVEGTSNPNLYWYRQAAGRGLQLLFYSVGIGQISSEVPQNLSASRPQDRQFILSSKKLLLSDSGFYLCAWSGGRRYGYTFGSGTRLTVV.